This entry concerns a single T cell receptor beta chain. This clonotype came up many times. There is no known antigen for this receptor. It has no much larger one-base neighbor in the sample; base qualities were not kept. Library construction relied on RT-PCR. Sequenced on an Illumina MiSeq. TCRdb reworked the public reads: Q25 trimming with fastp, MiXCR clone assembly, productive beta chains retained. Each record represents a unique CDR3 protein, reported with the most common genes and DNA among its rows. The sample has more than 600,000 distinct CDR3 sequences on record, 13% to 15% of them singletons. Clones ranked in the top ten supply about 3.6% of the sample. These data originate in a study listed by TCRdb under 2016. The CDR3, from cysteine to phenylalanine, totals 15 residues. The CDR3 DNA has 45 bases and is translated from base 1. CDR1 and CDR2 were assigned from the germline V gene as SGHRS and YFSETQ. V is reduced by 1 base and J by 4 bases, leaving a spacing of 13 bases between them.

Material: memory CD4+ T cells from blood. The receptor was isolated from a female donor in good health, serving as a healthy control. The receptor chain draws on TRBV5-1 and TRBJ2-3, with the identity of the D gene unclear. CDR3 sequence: CASSLPADSADTQYF. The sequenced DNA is TGCGCCAGCAGCTTGCCGGCAGATAGTGCAGATACGCAGTATTTT.